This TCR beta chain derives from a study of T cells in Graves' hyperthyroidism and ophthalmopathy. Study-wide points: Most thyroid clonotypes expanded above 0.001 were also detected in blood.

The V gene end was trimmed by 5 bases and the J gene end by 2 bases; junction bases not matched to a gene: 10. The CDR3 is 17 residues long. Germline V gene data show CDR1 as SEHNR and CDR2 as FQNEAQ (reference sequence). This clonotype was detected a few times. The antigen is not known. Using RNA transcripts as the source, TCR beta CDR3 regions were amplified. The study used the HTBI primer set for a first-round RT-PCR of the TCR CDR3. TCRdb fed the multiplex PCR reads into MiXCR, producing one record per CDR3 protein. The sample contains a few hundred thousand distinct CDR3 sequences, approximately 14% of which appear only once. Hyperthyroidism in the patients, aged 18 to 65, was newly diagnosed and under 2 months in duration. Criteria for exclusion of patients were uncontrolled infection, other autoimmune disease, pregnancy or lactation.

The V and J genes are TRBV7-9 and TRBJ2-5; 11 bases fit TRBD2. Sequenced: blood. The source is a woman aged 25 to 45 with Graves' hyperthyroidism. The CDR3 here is CASSPKPGTSGQETQYF. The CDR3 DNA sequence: TGTGCCAGCAGCCCGAAGCCCGGGACTAGCGGACAAGAGACCCAGTACTTC. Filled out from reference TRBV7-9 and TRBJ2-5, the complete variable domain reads DTGVSQNPRHKITKRGQNVTFRCDPISEHNRLYWYRQTLGQGPEFLTYFQNEAQLEKSRLLSDRFSAERPKGSFSTLEIQRTEQGDSAMYLCASSPKPGTSGQETQYFGPGTRLLVL.